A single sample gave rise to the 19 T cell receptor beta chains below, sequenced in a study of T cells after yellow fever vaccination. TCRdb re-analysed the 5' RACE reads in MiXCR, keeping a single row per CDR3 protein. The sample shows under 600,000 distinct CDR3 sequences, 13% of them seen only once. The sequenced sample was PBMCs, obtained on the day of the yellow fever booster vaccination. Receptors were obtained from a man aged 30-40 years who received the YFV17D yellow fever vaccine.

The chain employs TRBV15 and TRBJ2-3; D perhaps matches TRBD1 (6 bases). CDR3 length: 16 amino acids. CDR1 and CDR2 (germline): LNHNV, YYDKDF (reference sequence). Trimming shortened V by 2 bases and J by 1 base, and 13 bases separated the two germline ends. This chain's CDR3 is CATSRSVGAGTDTQYF. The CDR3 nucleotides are TGTGCCACCAGCAGATCGGTGGGGGCTGGCACAGATACGCAGTATTTT.

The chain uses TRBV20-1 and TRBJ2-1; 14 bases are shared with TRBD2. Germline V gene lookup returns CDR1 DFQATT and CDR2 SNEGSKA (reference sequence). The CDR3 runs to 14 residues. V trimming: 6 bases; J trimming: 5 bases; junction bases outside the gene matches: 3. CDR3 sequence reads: CSALGLAGDNEQFF. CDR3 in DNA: TGCAGTGCCCTGGGACTAGCGGGAGACAATGAGCAGTTCTTC.

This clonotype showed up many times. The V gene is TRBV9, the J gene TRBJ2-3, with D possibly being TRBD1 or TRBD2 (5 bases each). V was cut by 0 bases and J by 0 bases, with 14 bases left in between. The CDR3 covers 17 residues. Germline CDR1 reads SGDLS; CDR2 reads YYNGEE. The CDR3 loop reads CASSVEGDGASTDTQYF. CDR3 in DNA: TGTGCCAGCAGCGTAGAGGGAGATGGGGCCAGCACAGATACGCAGTATTTT.

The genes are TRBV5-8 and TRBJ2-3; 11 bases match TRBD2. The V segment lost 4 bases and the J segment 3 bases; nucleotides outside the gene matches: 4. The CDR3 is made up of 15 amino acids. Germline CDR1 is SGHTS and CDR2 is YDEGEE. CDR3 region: CASSHLAGGTDTQYF. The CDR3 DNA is TGTGCCAGCAGCCACCTAGCGGGGGGTACAGATACGCAGTATTTT.

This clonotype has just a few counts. CDR3 nucleotides: TGTGCCACCAGCAGAACGACGGTGTTTGAGACCCAGTACTTC. Its translation: CATSRTTVFETQYF. The chain links TRBV15 to TRBJ2-5; no reliable D call. The CDR3 extends over 14 amino acids. With 2 bases removed from V and 5 bases from J, the gap between germline ends came to 12 bases. Germline-derived CDR1 and CDR2 are LNHNV and YYDKDF (reference sequence).

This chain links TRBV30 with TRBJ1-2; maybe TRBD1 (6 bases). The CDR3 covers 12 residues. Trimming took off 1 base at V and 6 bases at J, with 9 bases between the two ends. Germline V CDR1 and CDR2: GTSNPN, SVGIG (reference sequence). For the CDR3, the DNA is TGTGCCTGGAGTGGGGGGGCCCATGGCTACACCTTC. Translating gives CAWSGGAHGYTF.

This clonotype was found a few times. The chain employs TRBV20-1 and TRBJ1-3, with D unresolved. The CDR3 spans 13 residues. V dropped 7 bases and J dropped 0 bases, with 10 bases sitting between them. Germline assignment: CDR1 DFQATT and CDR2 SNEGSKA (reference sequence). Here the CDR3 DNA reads TGCAGTGTTGCGGGGTTCTCTGGAAACACCATATATTTT. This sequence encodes CSVAGFSGNTIYF.

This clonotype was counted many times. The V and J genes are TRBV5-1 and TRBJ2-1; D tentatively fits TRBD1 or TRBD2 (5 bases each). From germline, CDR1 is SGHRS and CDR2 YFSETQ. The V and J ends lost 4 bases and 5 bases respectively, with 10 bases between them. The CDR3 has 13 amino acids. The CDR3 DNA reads TGCGCCAGCAGCCCGGGACCGAACAATGAGCAGTTCTTC. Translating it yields CASSPGPNNEQFF.

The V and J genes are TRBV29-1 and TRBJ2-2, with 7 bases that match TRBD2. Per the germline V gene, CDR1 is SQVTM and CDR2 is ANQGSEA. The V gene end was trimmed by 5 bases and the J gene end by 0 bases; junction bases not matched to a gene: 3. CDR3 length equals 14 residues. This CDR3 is CSVRAGPNTGELFF. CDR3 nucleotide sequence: TGCAGCGTTAGAGCGGGACCGAACACCGGGGAGCTGTTTTTT.

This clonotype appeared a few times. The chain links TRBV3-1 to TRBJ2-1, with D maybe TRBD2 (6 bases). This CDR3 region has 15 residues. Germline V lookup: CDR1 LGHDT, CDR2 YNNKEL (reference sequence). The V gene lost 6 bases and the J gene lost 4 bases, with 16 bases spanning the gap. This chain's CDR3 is CASSPGTLRYNEQFF. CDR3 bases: TGTGCCAGCAGTCCCGGGACTTTGAGGTACAATGAGCAGTTCTTC.

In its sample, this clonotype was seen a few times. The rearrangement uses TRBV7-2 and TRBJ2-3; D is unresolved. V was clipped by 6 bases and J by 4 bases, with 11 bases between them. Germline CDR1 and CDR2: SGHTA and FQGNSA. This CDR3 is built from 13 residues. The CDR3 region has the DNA TGTGCCAGCAGTTATGCAAACTCAGATACGCAGTATTTT. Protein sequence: CASSYANSDTQYF.

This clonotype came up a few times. The CDR3 DNA is TGTGCCACCAGCAGAGGAGGGGGCCGGGACAATGAGCAGTTCTTC. Protein sequence: CATSRGGGRDNEQFF. The V and J genes are TRBV15 and TRBJ2-1; 7 nucleotides line up with TRBD1. Trimming cost V 1 base and J 5 bases; bases outside gene matches: 5. Per germline, CDR1 LNHNV and CDR2 YYDKDF (reference sequence). This CDR3 spans 15 amino acids.

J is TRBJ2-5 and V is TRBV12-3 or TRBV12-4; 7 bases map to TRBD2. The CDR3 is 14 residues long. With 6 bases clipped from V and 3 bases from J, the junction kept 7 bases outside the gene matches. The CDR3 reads CASSLSGKEETQYF. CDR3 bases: TGTGCCAGCAGCCTAAGCGGGAAGGAAGAGACCCAGTACTTC.

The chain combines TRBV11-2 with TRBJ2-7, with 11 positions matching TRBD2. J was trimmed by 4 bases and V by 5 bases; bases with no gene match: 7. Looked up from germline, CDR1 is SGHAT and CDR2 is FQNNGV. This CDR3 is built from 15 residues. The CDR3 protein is CASSGRGLAVYEQYF. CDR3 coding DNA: TGTGCCAGCAGCGGGCGGGGACTAGCGGTTTACGAGCAGTACTTC.

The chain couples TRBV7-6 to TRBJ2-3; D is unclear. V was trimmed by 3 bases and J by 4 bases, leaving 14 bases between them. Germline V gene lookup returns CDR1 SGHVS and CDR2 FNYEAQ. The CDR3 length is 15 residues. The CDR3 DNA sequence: TGTGCCAGCAGCTTTAGCAGTCACGCGGCAGATACGCAGTATTTT. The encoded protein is CASSFSSHAADTQYF.

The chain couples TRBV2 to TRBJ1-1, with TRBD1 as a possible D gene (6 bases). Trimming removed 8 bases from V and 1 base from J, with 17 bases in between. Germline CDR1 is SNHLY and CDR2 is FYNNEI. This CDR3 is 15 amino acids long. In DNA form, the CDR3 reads TGTGCCAGCTTAGCTCAGACAGGTCCGAACACTGAAGCTTTCTTT. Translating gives CASLAQTGPNTEAFF.

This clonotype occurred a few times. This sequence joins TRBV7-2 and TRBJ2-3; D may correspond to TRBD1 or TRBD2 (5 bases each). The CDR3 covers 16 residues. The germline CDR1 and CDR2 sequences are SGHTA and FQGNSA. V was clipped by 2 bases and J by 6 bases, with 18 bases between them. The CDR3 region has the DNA TGTGCCAGCAGCTTACAGGCCCGGGGTGGGACGGATACGCAGTATTTT. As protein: CASSLQARGGTDTQYF.

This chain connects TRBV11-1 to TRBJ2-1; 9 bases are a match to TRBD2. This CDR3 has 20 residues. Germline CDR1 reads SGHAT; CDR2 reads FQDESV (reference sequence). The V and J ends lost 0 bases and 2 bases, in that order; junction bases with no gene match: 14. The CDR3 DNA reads TGTGCCAGCAGCTTAGCGGGACTAGCAGCCCAGGGAAGGGCCTACAATGAGCAGTTCTTC. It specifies CASSLAGLAAQGRAYNEQFF.

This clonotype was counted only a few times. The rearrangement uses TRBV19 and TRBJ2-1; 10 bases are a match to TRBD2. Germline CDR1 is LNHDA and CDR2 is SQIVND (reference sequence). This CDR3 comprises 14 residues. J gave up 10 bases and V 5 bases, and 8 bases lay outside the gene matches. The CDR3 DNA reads TGTGCCAGTAGTGAGCTTGTTAGCGGGGGGGAGCAGTTCTTC. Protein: CASSELVSGGEQFF.